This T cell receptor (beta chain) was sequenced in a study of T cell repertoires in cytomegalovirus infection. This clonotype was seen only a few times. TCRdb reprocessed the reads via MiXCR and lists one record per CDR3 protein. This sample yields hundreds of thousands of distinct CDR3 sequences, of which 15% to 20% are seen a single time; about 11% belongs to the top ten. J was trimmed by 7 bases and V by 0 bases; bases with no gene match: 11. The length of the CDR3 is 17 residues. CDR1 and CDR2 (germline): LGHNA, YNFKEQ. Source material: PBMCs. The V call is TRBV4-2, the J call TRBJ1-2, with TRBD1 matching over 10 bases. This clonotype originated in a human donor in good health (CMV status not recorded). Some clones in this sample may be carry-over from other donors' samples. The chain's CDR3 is CASSQDYRQGANSGYTF. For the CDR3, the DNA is TGTGCCAGCAGCCAAGATTACAGACAGGGGGCGAATTCTGGCTACACCTTC.